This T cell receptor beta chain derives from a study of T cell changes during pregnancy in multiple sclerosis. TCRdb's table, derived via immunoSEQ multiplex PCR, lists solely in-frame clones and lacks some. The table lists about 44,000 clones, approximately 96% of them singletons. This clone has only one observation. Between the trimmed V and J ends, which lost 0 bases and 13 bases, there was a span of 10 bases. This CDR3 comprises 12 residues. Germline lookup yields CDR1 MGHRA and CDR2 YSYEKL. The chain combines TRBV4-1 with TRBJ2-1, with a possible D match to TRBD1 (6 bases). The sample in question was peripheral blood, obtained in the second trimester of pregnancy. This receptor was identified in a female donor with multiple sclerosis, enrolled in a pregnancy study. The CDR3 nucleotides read TGCGCCAGCAGCCAAGAGGGCAGGGGCCAGTTCTTC. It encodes CASSQEGRGQFF.